This passage covers 32 T cell receptor beta chains from one sample sequenced in a study of persistence of HIV-infected CD4 T cells. These receptors lack a known antigen. Cells were stimulated with CMV-infected fibroblast lysates at 10 ug/mL. Sorting selected CD4+ T cells upregulating both CD40 ligand and CD69. The libraries were made with immunoSEQ version 4 in survey mode. The data were produced by immunoSEQ multiplex PCR, yet TCRdb's version contains in-frame clones alone and is incomplete. Among approximately 19,000 clones listed, about two thirds were seen once. The specimen comprised CD4+ T cells sorted from PBMCs after approximately 19-hour stimulation, sampled from a patient who received antiretroviral therapy. The receptors were sampled from an adult woman with HIV who was CMV-seropositive.

The chain uses TRBV19 and TRBJ1-1; 7 bases map to TRBD1. Looked up from germline, CDR1 is LNHDA and CDR2 is SQIVND (reference sequence). Trimming cost V 6 bases and J 0 bases; bases outside gene matches: 7. CDR3 length equals 15 residues. The CDR3 nucleotides are TGTGCCAGTAGCAACTCAGGGGGGGTGAACACTGAAGCTTTCTTT. This codes for CASSNSGGVNTEAFF. Full variable domain (rest looked up from reference TRBV19 and TRBJ1-1): DGGITQSPKYLFRKEGQNVTLSCEQNLNHDAMYWYRQDPGQGLRLIYYSQIVNDFQKGDIAEGYSVSREKKESFPLTVTSAQKNPTAFYLCASSNSGGVNTEAFFGQGTRLTVV.

V usage is TRBV5-6 and J usage is TRBJ2-7; D not certain. The CDR3 covers 15 residues. The germline V and J ends were trimmed by 4 bases and 1 base, with 15 bases remaining between them. From germline, CDR1 is SGHDT and CDR2 YYEEEE. This chain's CDR3 is CASSLLGRISYEQYF. CDR3 bases: TGTGCCAGCAGCCTCCTTGGACGGATATCCTACGAGCAGTACTTC.

This chain joins TRBV19 and TRBJ1-1; TRBD1 might be the D (5 bases). The CDR3 is 11 amino acids. Germline-derived CDR1 and CDR2 are LNHDA and SQIVND (reference sequence). V was shortened by 7 bases and J by 7 bases, with 10 bases between the two germline ends. CDR3 bases: TGTGCCAGTATCGACAGCGGTGAAGCTTTCTTT. This codes for CASIDSGEAFF.

In regard to this clone: Mismatch with germline at one junction end may stem from a read error. This chain joins TRBV19 and TRBJ2-3; no clear D gene. Germline V gene lookup returns CDR1 LNHDA and CDR2 SQIVND (reference sequence). The CDR3 runs 14 residues. CDR3 amino acids: CTSTKSASTDTQYF. The CDR3 region has the DNA TGTACCAGCACAAAGAGCGCTAGCACAGATACGCAGTATTTT.

The chain combines TRBV5-1 with TRBJ1-1; tentative D call: TRBD1 (5 bases). V lost 4 bases and J lost 5, with 18 bases in between. Germline CDR1 is SGHRS and CDR2 is YFSETQ. This CDR3 is 15 amino acids long. The CDR3 DNA sequence: TGCGCCAGCAGCCCCGGGACGTCGGTGTTTACTGAAGCTTTCTTT. Translated, it gives CASSPGTSVFTEAFF. Together with reference TRBV5-1 and TRBJ1-1, the CDR3 gives the full variable domain: KAGVTQTPRYLIKTRGQQVTLSCSPISGHRSVSWYQQTPGQGLQFLFEYFSETQRNKGNFPGRFSGRQFSNSRSEMNVSTLELGDSALYLCASSPGTSVFTEAFFGQGTRLTVV.

The chain is built from TRBV12-3 or TRBV12-4 and TRBJ1-1; 8 nucleotides line up with TRBD1. V gave up 6 bases and J gave up 4 bases; unmatched junction bases: 4. CDR3 size: 13 residues. CDR3 DNA: TGTGCCAGCAGATTTGGACAGGGCACTGAAGCTTTCTTT. Its protein product is CASRFGQGTEAFF.

This chain links TRBV15 with TRBJ1-5; 7 bases align to TRBD1. Trimming at V came to 5 bases and at J to 4 bases, leaving 5 bases not matched to a gene. Germline V lookup: CDR1 LNHNV, CDR2 YYDKDF (reference sequence). The CDR3 runs 14 residues. The CDR3 loop reads CATSSGQVNQPQHF. As DNA, the CDR3 is TGTGCCACCAGCTCCGGACAGGTAAATCAGCCCCAGCATTTT.

The chain joins TRBV6-1 to TRBJ2-5; the match to TRBD2 covers 9 bases. Germline CDR1 MNHNS, CDR2 SASEGT. V was pared by 3 bases and J by 5 bases, with 7 bases of the junction left unmatched. The CDR3 runs to 15 residues. The CDR3 is CASSEGLAGMETQYF. CDR3 nucleotide sequence: TGTGCCAGCAGTGAGGGCCTAGCGGGGATGGAGACCCAGTACTTC.

This clone is judged medium-sized. The chain is built from TRBV12-5 and TRBJ2-5; D is uncertain. Germline V gene lookup returns CDR1 LGHNT and CDR2 FRNRAP. There are 13 residues in the CDR3. Trimming removed 7 bases from V and 1 base from J, with 10 bases in between. CDR3 coding DNA: TGTGCTAGTGCCCTTAACACCCAAGAGACCCAGTACTTC. Translation gives CASALNTQETQYF.

V usage is TRBV5-6 and J usage is TRBJ2-3, with 8 bases that match TRBD2. Trimming at V came to 4 bases and at J to 0 bases, leaving 4 bases not matched to a gene. The V gene's germline CDR1 is SGHDT and CDR2 YYEEEE. The CDR3 spans 15 residues. The CDR3 coding sequence is TGTGCCAGCAGCGAACTAGCGGAGAGCACAGATACGCAGTATTTT. Its protein is CASSELAESTDTQYF.

The chain combines TRBV9 with TRBJ2-2; D call uncertain. The CDR3 covers 14 residues. Between the trimmed V and J ends, which lost 1 base and 0 bases, there was a span of 4 bases. Germline assignment: CDR1 SGDLS and CDR2 YYNGEE. CDR3 nucleotide sequence: TGTGCCAGCAGCGTAACCACGAACACCGGGGAGCTGTTTTTT. Translation gives CASSVTTNTGELFF. Supplemented by reference TRBV9 and TRBJ2-2, the full variable domain reads DSGVTQTPKHLITATGQRVTLRCSPRSGDLSVYWYQQSLDQGLQFLIQYYNGEERAKGNILERFSAQQFPDLHSELNLSSLELGDSALYFCASSVTTNTGELFFGEGSRLTVL.

This sequence joins TRBV9 and TRBJ2-7; 7 nucleotides align to TRBD2. Germline CDR1 SGDLS, CDR2 YYNGEE. The CDR3 covers 14 residues. The junction had 7 bases not matched to a gene; V was cut back by 2 bases and J by 5 bases. The CDR3 spells CASSVGSGANEQYV. As DNA, the CDR3 is TGTGCCAGCAGCGTGGGGAGCGGGGCTAACGAGCAGTACGTC.

The V call is TRBV30, the J call TRBJ1-2, with 9 bases that match TRBD1. CDR1 and CDR2 from the germline V gene are GTSNPN and SVGIG (reference sequence). This CDR3 has 14 residues. The ends lost 3 bases at V and 5 bases at J; junction bases unmatched: 7. For the CDR3, the DNA is TGTGCCTGGAGCCGGACAGGGGCGGAATATGGCTACACCTTC. Translated, it gives CAWSRTGAEYGYTF.

The V and J genes are TRBV4-1 and TRBJ2-3; unclear D gene. This CDR3 has 13 amino acids. Germline assignment: CDR1 MGHRA and CDR2 YSYEKL. V was clipped by 0 bases and J by 8 bases, with 9 bases between them. CDR3 amino acids: CASSQESKGTQYF. As DNA, the CDR3 is TGCGCCAGCAGCCAAGAATCAAAAGGTACGCAGTATTTT.

The chain employs TRBV12-3 or TRBV12-4 and TRBJ2-1; no clear D gene. The CDR3 is 11 amino acids. Trimming left V 4 bases short and J 9 bases short, with 7 bases between. CDR3 sequence: CASSSFSEQFF. In nucleotides, the CDR3 is TGTGCCAGCAGTTCTTTTAGTGAGCAGTTCTTC.

The J gene is TRBJ1-2, the V gene TRBV3-1 (or the pseudogene TRBV3-2), with 10 bases aligning to TRBD1. The CDR3 loop spans 16 amino acids. V was pared by 2 bases and J by 8 bases, with 11 bases of the junction left unmatched. The germline CDR1 and CDR2 sequences are LGHDT and YNNKEL (reference sequence). The CDR3 DNA reads TGTGCCAGCAGCCAACAAGGACAGGGGGGATTAGGGGGCTACACCTTC. Its protein is CASSQQGQGGLGGYTF.

This clone was observed once. The chain joins TRBV12-5 to TRBJ2-1; a weak D match, TRBD1 (7 bases). Trimming cost V 0 bases and J 2 bases, with 17 bases left between them. Germline CDR1 LGHNT, CDR2 FRNRAP. This CDR3 contains 18 residues. CDR3 loop: CASGLVHADREAYNEQFF. Here the CDR3 DNA reads TGTGCTAGTGGTTTGGTCCATGCCGACAGGGAGGCCTACAATGAGCAGTTCTTC.

This clone was seen only a few times. The rearrangement uses TRBV5-4 and TRBJ2-3; D is uncertain. Germline lookup yields CDR1 SGHNT and CDR2 YYREEE (reference sequence). V lost 5 bases and J lost 4, with 11 bases in between. The CDR3 contains 13 residues. The CDR3 coding sequence is TGTGCCAGCAGTTCTAAGACGGCAGATACGCAGTATTTT. It is translated as CASSSKTADTQYF.

Of note for this clone: The junction departs from germline at one end; a sequencing error may be responsible. The V gene is TRBV7-7, the J gene TRBJ2-1; 10 bases line up with TRBD1. CDR3 size: 15 residues. The germline gives CDR1 SSHAT, CDR2 FNYEAQ (reference sequence). The CDR3 region is CASSLDRGYSNEQFF. The DNA for the CDR3 is TGTGCTAGCAGCTTGGACAGGGGGTATTCCAATGAGCAGTTCTTC. Full variable domain (remainder filled in from reference TRBV7-7 and TRBJ2-1): GAGVSQSPRYKVTKRGQDVTLRCDPISSHATLYWYQQALGQGPEFLTYFNYEAQPDKSGLPSDRFSAERPEGSISTLTIQRTEQRDSAMYRCASSLDRGYSNEQFFGPGTRLTVL.

The J gene is TRBJ1-1, the V gene TRBV3-1 (or the pseudogene TRBV3-2); 7 nucleotides match TRBD1. This CDR3 comprises 14 residues. The trim removed 4 bases at V and 4 bases at J, leaving 6 bases unmatched. Germline V gene data show CDR1 as LGHDT and CDR2 as YNNKEL (reference sequence). CDR3 loop: CASSRGGAGTEAFF. The CDR3 DNA follows: TGTGCCAGCAGCCGAGGGGGCGCGGGCACTGAAGCTTTCTTT.

The chain combines TRBV29-1 with TRBJ1-2; weak D call: TRBD1 (5 bases). The CDR3 runs to 10 residues. Germline CDR1 SQVTM, CDR2 ANQGSEA. V was pared by 6 bases and J by 8 bases, with 10 bases between. The CDR3 here is CSVFGGGYTF. CDR3 DNA: TGCAGCGTGTTCGGGGGAGGCTACACCTTC. The full variable domain, in which reference TRBV29-1 and TRBJ1-2 provide the parts outside the CDR3, is SAVISQKPSRDICQRGTSLTIQCQVDSQVTMMFWYRQQPGQSLTLIATANQGSEATYESGFVIDKFPISRPNLTFSTLTVSNMSPEDSSIYLCSVFGGGYTFGSGTRLTVV.

The rearrangement links TRBV5-8 to TRBJ2-5; possibly TRBD1 for D (5 bases). With 0 bases removed from V and 5 bases from J, the gap between germline ends came to 11 bases. Germline V gene sequence: CDR1 SGHTS, CDR2 YDEGEE. This CDR3 comprises 14 residues. The CDR3 is CASSLGQGSETQYF. CDR3 nucleotides: TGTGCCAGCAGCTTGGGCCAGGGCAGCGAGACCCAGTACTTC.

J is TRBJ2-5 and V is TRBV5-1; 7 positions agree with TRBD1. Germline V gene data show CDR1 as SGHRS and CDR2 as YFSETQ. V lost 2 bases to trimming and J lost 4 bases; unmatched junction nucleotides: 17. This CDR3 is built from 18 residues. The CDR3 bases are TGCGCCAGCAGCTTCCACGGGTTGGGTACAGGGGCGTCAGAGACCCAGTACTTC. Amino acid sequence: CASSFHGLGTGASETQYF. The whole variable domain, filled in from reference TRBV5-1 and TRBJ2-5, reads KAGVTQTPRYLIKTRGQQVTLSCSPISGHRSVSWYQQTPGQGLQFLFEYFSETQRNKGNFPGRFSGRQFSNSRSEMNVSTLELGDSALYLCASSFHGLGTGASETQYFGPGTRLLVL.

This chain uses TRBV19 with TRBJ2-7; D possibly uses TRBD1 or TRBD2 (5 bases each). The CDR3 has 14 residues. V lost 3 bases to trimming and J lost 0 bases, with 9 bases between them. In germline, CDR1 is LNHDA, CDR2 SQIVND (reference sequence). The DNA for the CDR3 is TGTGCCAGTAGTATGTCGGGGACCTCCTACGAGCAGTACGTC. The encoded protein is CASSMSGTSYEQYV.

Only a few counts were recorded for this clone. The CDR3 loop is CASSQDLTGGGYTF. CDR3 nucleotides: TGTGCCAGCAGCCAAGATTTAACAGGGGGTGGCTACACCTTC. The J gene is TRBJ1-2, the V gene TRBV3-1 (or the pseudogene TRBV3-2); 8 bases are shared with TRBD1. The CDR3 consists of 14 residues. In germline, CDR1 is LGHDT, CDR2 YNNKEL (reference sequence). The junction had 4 bases not matched to a gene; V was cut back by 0 bases and J by 7 bases.

The chain is built from TRBV6-5 and TRBJ1-2; TRBD1 matches at 9 bases. Looked up from germline, CDR1 is MNHEY and CDR2 is SVGAGI. This CDR3 contains 14 residues. The junction had 7 bases not matched to a gene; V was cut back by 7 bases and J by 4 bases. DNA for the CDR3: TGTGCCAGCATAGGACAGGGGTCGCTCTATGGCTACACCTTC. Amino acid sequence: CASIGQGSLYGYTF.

This rearrangement joins TRBV11-3 to TRBJ1-1; a weak D match, TRBD1 (5 bases). Germline lookup yields CDR1 SGHNT and CDR2 YENEEA. This CDR3 spans 13 amino acids. Trimming stripped 0 bases from V and 5 bases from J, with 7 bases between. This CDR3 reads CASSLDWGTEAFF. The DNA for the CDR3 is TGTGCCAGCAGCTTAGATTGGGGGACTGAAGCTTTCTTT.

This chain links TRBV13 with TRBJ2-3; D may be TRBD1 (5 bases). The CDR3 spans 15 residues. In germline, CDR1 is PRHDT, CDR2 FYEKMQ (reference sequence). Trimming removed 5 bases from V and 3 bases from J, with 15 bases in between. The CDR3 DNA follows: TGTGCCAGCAGCGGCCGTAGGGGTGCGACAGATACGCAGTATTTT. This translates into CASSGRRGATDTQYF.

The chain recombines TRBV6-5 with TRBJ2-4; TRBD1 aligns across 7 bases. Germline V gene lookup returns CDR1 MNHEY and CDR2 SVGAGI. V shed 5 bases and J 6 bases; nucleotides not matched to a gene: 10. This CDR3 contains 15 residues. CDR3 DNA: TGTGCCAGCAGTACCCCTAGGGCAGGGGGAAACATTCAGTACTTC. This translates into CASSTPRAGGNIQYF.

The genes are TRBV19 and TRBJ1-4; no reliable D call. This CDR3 has 11 amino acids. V dropped 7 bases and J dropped 14 bases, with 14 bases sitting between them. Per germline, CDR1 LNHDA and CDR2 SQIVND (reference sequence). CDR3 sequence: CASKGGGGLFF. The DNA of the CDR3 is TGTGCCAGTAAGGGTGGAGGAGGGCTGTTTTTT.

By frequency in the sample, this clone is medium-sized. Other DNA sequences within the sample encode an identical CDR3. The chain combines TRBV18 with TRBJ1-5; 8 bases are shared with TRBD1. The CDR3 loop spans 13 amino acids. V trimming: 6 bases; J trimming: 5 bases; junction bases outside the gene matches: 3. Germline V gene lookup returns CDR1 KGHSH and CDR2 LQKENI. The CDR3 DNA is TGTGCCAGCTCTCTACAGGGGGATCAGCCCCAGCATTTT. Its protein is CASSLQGDQPQHF.

In its sample, this clone ranks as medium-sized. The chain employs TRBV6-1 and TRBJ1-2; possible D gene TRBD1, 5 bases. The germline V gene has CDR1 MNHNS and CDR2 SASEGT. The V end lost 0 bases, the J end lost 4 bases, and 12 bases lay between the germline ends. This CDR3 is built from 15 residues. The CDR3 is CASSEARGGPYGYTF. The CDR3 nucleotides read TGTGCCAGCAGTGAAGCGCGTGGGGGACCCTATGGCTACACCTTC.